This TCR beta chain comes out of a study of T cell responses to AZD1222 COVID-19 vaccine. The germline gives CDR1 KGHSH, CDR2 LQKENI. The CDR3 has 19 amino acids. The V and J ends lost 2 bases and 1 base respectively, with 23 bases between them. Note on this clone: Its antigen is still unknown.

Assay: immunoSEQ multiplex PCR; the TCRdb copy retains only in-frame clones and omits some. The repertoire includes approximately 140,000 clones, 94% of them detected once, and roughly 1.2% sits in the top ten. Findings of the study overall: Seropositivity was recorded at baseline in only five to seven AZD1222 recipients.

The J gene is TRBJ1-1, the V gene TRBV18; maybe TRBD1 (5 bases). The sample was peripheral blood, taken on day 0 of AZD1222 vaccination. The clonotype was recovered from an adult in good health. CDR3 region: CASSPFPSGLGRPNTEAFF. CDR3 bases: TGTGCCAGCTCACCATTCCCCTCGGGGTTGGGACGACCGAACACTGAAGCTTTCTTT.